This T cell receptor beta chain comes out of a study of T cells after yellow fever vaccination. On the study more broadly: Fractions of limited cellularity were prepared by means of SMART-Seq v4 Ultra Low Input.

In making TCR cDNA, 5'RACE template switching added a universal primer site and UMIs to it. TCRdb re-called the 5' RACE reads through MiXCR, storing one row per CDR3 protein. The sample shows roughly 330,000 distinct CDR3 sequences, 6.8% of them seen only once. This clonotype was recorded a few times. Its cognate antigen is unknown. This CDR3 comprises 14 residues. Per the germline V gene, CDR1 is SNHLY and CDR2 is FYNNEI. V was pared by 5 bases and J by 3 bases, with 14 bases between. Study-level results: It was a weaker secondary response, yet one that peaked faster, at day 5 versus 15.

This chain links TRBV2 with TRBJ2-7, with D unresolved. This TCR was sampled from a man aged 18 to 35 who received the YFV17D yellow fever vaccine. Here the sequenced sample was PBMCs, taken about 49 days after the first yellow fever vaccination. Here the CDR3 DNA reads TGTGCCAGCAGTCCAAGGGCTGGAGTCTACGAGCAGTACGTC. It translates to CASSPRAGVYEQYV.